Detailed here is one T cell receptor beta chain. The sample holds one count of this clone. Its antigen remains undetermined. Base-call qualities are not available, and no considerably larger clone is one nucleotide away. The sample originates from a study of cytomegalovirus exposure and HLA in healthy donors (dated by TCRdb to 2017 to 2019). Study-wide context: An earlier analysis of about 530 of the donors reported about 280 Gb of sequence data and 117 million unique TCR beta sequences obtained from about 180 million T cells. An early release that covered fewer than 800 HLA-typed donors contained about 290 gigabases of sequencing data and about 93 million unique TCR sequences. Of the 300 to 450 genotyped donors, 81% fell in the genetic ancestry cluster associated with self-reported Caucasian donors. The aim of the study was to test whether cataloging public T cell receptors could identify signatures of past pathogen exposure. The study profiled the T cell repertoires of around 700 subjects by immunosequencing and related them to cytomegalovirus serostatus. Along with the approximately 600-subject first cohort, a separate validation cohort of over a hundred different subjects was used. To predict cytomegalovirus infection status, the study combined high-throughput TCR immunosequencing, statistical association of individual TCRs with disease status, and machine learning. A later analysis re-analyzed previously published TCR beta repertoires from 550 to 700 donors and added high-resolution HLA genotyping to study TCR occurrence patterns. In the later analysis, no new phenotypic data were used to find candidate immune exposures; instead, reliance was placed on TCR beta sequences and their occurrence across donors. To decide whether each TCR beta V gene segment behaved as functional or pseudogenic, an earlier analysis of some 540 of the donors relied on high-throughput TCR beta sequencing. Donor age, sex, ethnicity and CMV serostatus were collected together with the repertoire data. Genome-wide SNP genotypes for about 60% of the 666 donors were used in a later genetic analysis, which treated that subset as a discovery cohort. All discovery cohort repertoires had been generated on a single sequencing platform. Class I and class II HLA loci were covered by the typing at four-digit resolution. The number of donors typed differed by locus, with 629-630 for A, B, C, DRB1 and DQB1, around 520 for DQA1, 600 to 610 for DPA1, and roughly 450 for DPB1. About 5 DR-DQ haplotypes were handled as single units for association and clustering, since linkage in the cohort was strong. On average, roughly 250,000 unique TCR beta nucleotide sequences were sequenced per donor among roughly 430 genotyped donors of the cohort, with about 17% of those sequences being non-productive.

Study-wide conclusions, independent of this receptor: Correlated functional status among segregating V segments might be attributable to linkage disequilibrium, but an unknown experimental factor could not be ruled out. According to a later analysis, TCR association rates differed among HLA loci, with DRB1 alleles showing the most associated TCRs and HLA-C alleles showing the fewest. A later analysis associated 15,000 to 20,000 TCR beta sequences with specific HLA alleles at a false discovery rate of 0.05. The 87-base-pair reads could not distinguish some IMGT-functional V segments, including TRBV6-2 and TRBV6-3, so those segments were excluded. Because HLA typing was unavailable for some donors at each locus, only the typed subset was used in association tests. Roughly uniform sequencing depth across donors was assumed in presence/absence analyses, although this assumption may not hold. A group of highly shared sequence variants was considered likely to be a technical artifact of the sequencing pipeline. In a later analysis, several top co-occurrence clusters were reported to appear linked to parvovirus B19, influenza, CMV and Epstein-Barr virus. A further reported finding was that TCR beta sequences accurately predicted the HLA-A and HLA-B alleles for most subjects in the first cohort. Across donors, most TCR sequences were observed very rarely, whereas some public TCRs were present in many individuals. Compared with the 666-donor mean, donors in an Asian-associated ancestry cluster had fewer N-insertions in productive TCRs, according to a later genetic analysis. In a later genetic analysis, a missense DCLRE1C variant was associated with V-gene and J-gene trimming of TCR beta chains, and the association was replicated in an independent cohort. A few of the identified cytomegalovirus-associated TCR beta chains were confirmed in vitro to be specific for cytomegalovirus antigens. In a later analysis, HLA-associated TCR beta chains showed more clonal expansion and lower generation probabilities than non-associated chains that were equally common. Strong co-occurrence of HLA alleles, especially DR and DQ, made assigning TCR associations to individual alleles difficult. In the study, 150 to 200 TCR beta chains were listed as associated with cytomegalovirus. The classifier was reported to diagnose cytomegalovirus status with high specificity and sensitivity in both the original cohort and the validation cohort. The authors suggested that the approach could potentially be extended to other disease states and immunological phenotypes. Only TCR beta chains were sequenced in this cohort, and the absence of alpha or paired-chain data limited detectable features. Because counts were too low, seventeen rarely observed V segments, including chromosome 9 orphons, were excluded from the earlier analysis of about 500 of the donors. In a later analysis, most CMV-associated TCR beta chains were found to appear HLA-restricted, with HLA associations seemingly driven largely by CMV exposure. For the cohort, immune exposure information was limited to CMV serostatus. Broadly in line with IMGT annotations, most TCR beta V segments showed up in productive rearrangements about 87% or about 30% of the time in an earlier analysis of some 590 of the donors.

Library preparation used the immunoSEQ multiplex PCR assay. For the multiplex PCR, a mixture combining 60 forward primers for TCR Vbeta segments and 13 reverse primers for TCR Jbeta segments was used. A multiplex PCR assay on genomic DNA amplified the CDR3 region of rearranged TCR beta genes. On the Illumina HiSeq System, the amplified TCR beta libraries were sequenced as 87-base-pair reads. The paper's processing steps were these. In a later analysis, tens of millions of unique TCR beta chains were counted across the approximately 620 repertoires, and roughly 11 million of these chains were shared by at least two donors. A nearest-neighbor algorithm error-corrected the raw reads and collapsed the reads into unique sequences, merging closely related sequences to remove PCR and sequencing errors. V, D and J gene segments were assigned by aligning CDR3 sequences to IMGT reference sequences. For a sequence to be retained, a match of at least six nucleotides was required to both a V gene segment and a J gene segment. Rearrangements were classified as productive when the CDR3 lacked stop codons and remained in frame with V and J, and all other rearrangements were classified as non-productive. CDR3 was defined according to IMGT convention as the region running from the second conserved V-encoded cysteine to the conserved J-encoded phenylalanine. Sequences without an unambiguous match to a single V gene segment were excluded from the earlier analysis of a few hundred of the donors. In an earlier analysis of approximately 610 of the donors, V segments were called functional above 56.7% productive rearrangements and were called segregating when the between-donor standard deviation exceeded 5%. To diagnose cytomegalovirus status from the catalog of TCR beta chain sequences, a statistical classification framework was built. A later analysis assigned V and J genes by comparing TCR nucleotide sequences with IMGT/GENE-DB human TR gene sequences. The TCRdist pipeline was used in a later analysis to assign CDR3 sequences and most-parsimonious VDJ recombination scenarios. A later analysis defined each TCR beta chain by its CDR3 amino acid sequence plus V-gene family, and excluded reads lacking a unique V-gene family. As a way to deal with suspected cross-contamination and a sequencing artifact, a later analysis dropped roughly 600 nucleotide sequences that were highly shared and had low generation probability. A later analysis calculated a clonal expansion index for each public chain from normalized within-repertoire ranks of inferred template counts. In a later analysis, generation probabilities were computed with a VDJ recombination model fitted to out-of-frame rearrangements, and the resulting probabilities were checked against IGoR. Hypergeometric tests were used in a later analysis to score TCR-TCR, TCR-HLA and TCR-CMV co-occurrence, with a repertoire-size bias correction applied to the TCR pairs. False discovery rates were estimated in a later analysis by permuting HLA or CMV assignments 20 times. In a later analysis, co-occurring TCRs were grouped using DBSCAN, with TCRdist sequence similarity added in when clustering inside HLA-allele-positive subsets. For co-occurrence clustering, repertoires with fewer than 30,000 or more than 120,000 public chains were excluded, along with roughly 5 repertoires with anomalous nucleotide sharing. Entries here come from immuneACCESS through TCRdb and include only in-frame sequences with V and J called. Some clones fail to appear in such tables; in the studies checked, an unresolved V gene covers under half of the shortfall, and the cause of the remainder is unknown. The V and J calls and clone size are taken from that table; D and trimming were inferred from the DNA. A total of approximately 120,000 clones appear in this sample, about 86% of them only once. 2.2% of the sample is taken by the ten largest.

Spanning cysteine to phenylalanine, the CDR3 consists of 15 amino acids. Only the CDR3 DNA stays, 45 bases, in frame from base 1. Per the germline V gene, SGHRS is the CDR1 and YFSETQ is the CDR2. V loses 5 bases, J loses 3 bases, and the germline ends lie 16 bases apart. The cohort was made up of about 670 healthy bone marrow donors. All cohort members were sampled while nominally healthy, although unrecorded immune exposures were likely present. The donor was CMV seronegative and belonged to the group of over 350 seronegative cohort members. A peripheral blood sample was provided by each donor, and peripheral blood mononuclear cells were used for TCR beta sequencing. The Qiagen DNeasy Blood Extraction Kit was used to extract genomic DNA from the blood cell samples.

The TCR sequence derives from a woman in her twenties or thirties in good health and CMV-seronegative. The sequenced sample was PBMCs. Rearrangement joined TRBV5-1 to TRBJ2-3, and possibly TRBD2, on 5 matching bases. The CDR3 corresponds to CASRPWSGLTDTQYF. The nucleotides read TGCGCCAGCAGACCCTGGAGCGGACTTACAGATACGCAGTATTTT.